This T cell receptor beta chain was profiled in a study of identical twins. The CDR3 length is 15 residues. The V end lost 5 bases, the J end lost 0 bases, and 14 bases lay between the germline ends. TCRdb itself ran the 5' RACE reads through MiXCR, one entry per CDR3 protein. The sample has fewer than 500,000 distinct CDR3 sequences, approximately 14% seen once; the top ten hold about 0.97%. As concerns this clonotype: The antigen is not known.

Findings and limits, study-wide: With abundant cord blood beta clonotypes, insertions were fewer; memory repertoires showed no such pattern. Zero-insertion analyses were open to partial confounding by invariant MAIT and iNKT cells.

The sample was also reused in another study, on yellow fever vaccine responses in identical twins. As that report states: A vaccine T cell response that seemed partly convergent and partly personalized was reported in twins.

The rearrangement links TRBV12-3 or TRBV12-4 to TRBJ2-7, with D perhaps TRBD1 (6 bases). Material: CD4+ T cells sorted from blood. The TCR originated in a woman between 18 and 30 years old in good health. CDR3 protein: CASSGGGGYSYEQYF. The CDR3 DNA is TGTGCCAGCAGTGGTGGGGGCGGCTACTCCTACGAGCAGTACTTC.